This T cell receptor (beta chain) was identified during a study of shared clonotypes between healthy human individuals. Germline V CDR1 and CDR2: SNHLY, FYNNEI. Germline trimming cut 7 bases from V and 5 bases from J; bases unmatched to any gene: 6. The CDR3 has 15 residues. Authors' analysis steps: ImmunoSEQ output lacked quality scores and full-length reads, limiting matched filtering. Sequencing used immunoSEQ multiplex PCR; TCRdb keeps in-frame clones, though not all of them. V and J calls plus clone size are reproduced from that table; the DNA served to infer D and trimming. The profile shows about 2.4 million clones, 93% of them singletons.

The sequencing sample was made of naive CD4+ T cells from PBMCs. Described subset: CD45RA+ positively selected. The V and J genes are TRBV2 and TRBJ2-2; 11 positions match TRBD1. This TCR derives from a man aged 18 to 29 in good health. Some clones in this sample may be carry-over from other donors' samples. Written as DNA, the CDR3 is TGTGCCAGCACCCCCGGGACAGGGGGGACCGGGGAGCTGTTTTTT. Encoded protein: CASTPGTGGTGELFF.